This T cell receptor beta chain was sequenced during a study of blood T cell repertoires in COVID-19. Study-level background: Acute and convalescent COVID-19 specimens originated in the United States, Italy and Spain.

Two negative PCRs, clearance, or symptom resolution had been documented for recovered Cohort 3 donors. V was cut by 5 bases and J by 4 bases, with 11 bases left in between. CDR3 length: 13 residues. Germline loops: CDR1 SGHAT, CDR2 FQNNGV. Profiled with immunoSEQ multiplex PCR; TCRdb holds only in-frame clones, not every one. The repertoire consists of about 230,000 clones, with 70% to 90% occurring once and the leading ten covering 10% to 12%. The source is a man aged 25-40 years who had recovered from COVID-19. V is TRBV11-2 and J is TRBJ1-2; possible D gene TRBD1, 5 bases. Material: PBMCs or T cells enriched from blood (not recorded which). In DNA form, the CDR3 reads TGTGCCAGCAGCCCAGGGTTAGGCTATGGCTACACCTTC. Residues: CASSPGLGYGYTF.